This T cell receptor beta chain was found in a study of blood T cell repertoires in COVID-19. Study information: The samples span acute and convalescent COVID-19 from the United States, Italy and Spain. The analysed material was cDNA or gDNA that came from T cells, B-cell-depleted T cells, or PBMCs.

Sequencing was performed with immunoSEQ multiplex PCR; in TCRdb, only in-frame clones are kept and a portion is missing. The sample includes 250,000 to 300,000 clones, around 87% of them seen just once. Specimen: peripheral blood. The TCR originated in a man younger than 30 with active or convalescent COVID-19.

In nucleotides, the CDR3 is TGTGCCAGCAGACCCACTAGAACCAGATCCTACGAGCAGTACTTC. Amino acids: CASRPTRTRSYEQYF. This chain uses TRBV2 with TRBJ2-7, with D possibly being TRBD2 (5 bases). The V and J ends lost 6 bases and 1 base respectively, with 16 bases between them. This CDR3 is 15 amino acids long. Germline lookup yields CDR1 SNHLY and CDR2 FYNNEI.